Below, 29 T cell receptor beta chains from the same sample are listed, as sequenced in a study of radiotherapy plus CTLA-4 blockade in lung cancer. Assay: immunoSEQ multiplex PCR; the TCRdb copy retains only in-frame clones and omits some. The data hold 90,000 to 95,000 clones, with roughly 85% observed a single time. The material was peripheral blood, obtained from a patient treated with radiotherapy plus ipilimumab. The source is a human donor with non-small cell lung cancer who had stable disease on radiotherapy plus ipilimumab.

V is TRBV14 and J is TRBJ1-2, with D unclear. There are 13 residues in the CDR3. Germline-derived CDR1 and CDR2 are SGHDN and FVKESK. The V end was cut by 1 base, the J end by 0 bases, with 3 bases between. The CDR3: CASSQATNYGYTF. CDR3 sequence (DNA): TGTGCCAGCAGCCAAGCTACTAACTATGGCTACACCTTC.

The chain joins TRBV14 to TRBJ2-3; TRBD2 might be the D (5 bases). V shed 0 bases and J shed 2 bases, with 12 bases lying between them. Germline-derived CDR1 and CDR2 are SGHDN and FVKESK. This CDR3 has 16 amino acids. CDR3 in amino acids: CASSQDRGLSTDTQYF. DNA for the CDR3: TGTGCCAGCAGCCAAGATCGCGGGCTTTCCACAGATACGCAGTATTTT.

The chain employs TRBV6-5 and TRBJ1-5; a weak D match, TRBD1 (6 bases). The V end lost 2 bases, the J end lost 5 bases, and 13 bases lay between the germline ends. The CDR3 consists of 15 residues. Germline values: CDR1 MNHEY, CDR2 SVGAGI. Here the CDR3 DNA reads TGTGCCAGCAGTTACGTACTGGGGGCATATCAGCCCCAGCATTTT. Its protein product is CASSYVLGAYQPQHF.

The rearrangement uses TRBV11-2 and TRBJ2-3, with 16 positions matching TRBD2. There are 18 residues in the CDR3. V lost 4 bases and J lost 0; bases outside the gene matches: 4. Germline CDR1 is SGHAT and CDR2 is FQNNGV. This chain's CDR3 is CASSSGTSGRASTDTQYF. The CDR3 nucleotides are TGTGCCAGCAGCTCCGGGACTAGCGGGAGGGCTAGCACAGATACGCAGTATTTT.

This clone appeared a single time. The chain has TRBV6-1 and TRBJ1-5, with a tentative D call TRBD1 (6 bases). The CDR3 spans 13 residues. The germline V and J ends were trimmed by 11 bases and 4 bases, with 15 bases remaining between them. Germline lookup yields CDR1 MNHNS and CDR2 SASEGT. The CDR3 loop is CAAAWGANQPQHF. In DNA form, the CDR3 reads TGTGCCGCAGCGTGGGGGGCTAATCAGCCCCAGCATTTT.

The rearrangement joins TRBV25-1 to TRBJ2-2; maybe TRBD1 (8 bases). Trimming shortened V by 6 bases and J by 5 bases, and 16 bases separated the two germline ends. Germline V gene sequence: CDR1 MGHDK, CDR2 SYGVNS. CDR3 length: 15 residues. Here the CDR3 reads CASRGGQGATGELFF. For the CDR3, the DNA is TGTGCCAGCAGGGGGGGGCAGGGGGCGACCGGGGAGCTGTTTTTT.

The chain is built from TRBV6-1 and TRBJ1-1; D not resolved. Looked up from germline, CDR1 is MNHNS and CDR2 is SASEGT. Trimming pared 8 bases from V and 7 bases from J, leaving 8 bases between. CDR3 length: 10 residues. CDR3 protein: CASGQNEAFF. The CDR3 DNA sequence: TGTGCCAGCGGGCAAAATGAAGCTTTCTTT.

This chain joins TRBV6-1 and TRBJ1-4; D is uncertain. The CDR3 sequence is 14 residues long. Germline lookup yields CDR1 MNHNS and CDR2 SASEGT. Trimming left V 3 bases short and J 2 bases short, with 7 bases between. Written as DNA, the CDR3 is TGTGCCAGCAGTGACCCAGTTACTAATGAAAAACTGTTTTTT. This sequence encodes CASSDPVTNEKLFF.

The rearrangement uses TRBV7-3 and TRBJ2-7; 11 bases line up with TRBD2. The CDR3 loop spans 18 amino acids. CDR1 is SGHTA and CDR2 is FQGTGA in the germline V gene. The junction had 14 bases not matched to a gene; V was cut back by 5 bases and J by 2 bases. The CDR3 region has the DNA TGTGCCAGCAGCCCTAGCGGGCCTGGGACTAGCGGCACCTACGAGCAGTACTTC. It codes for CASSPSGPGTSGTYEQYF.

V is TRBV11-1 and J is TRBJ2-1; D gene unclear. This CDR3 is 14 amino acids long. Looked up from germline, CDR1 is SGHAT and CDR2 is FQDESV (reference sequence). V was cut by 0 bases and J by 2 bases, with 5 bases left in between. The CDR3 is CASSLADTYNEQFF. The CDR3 DNA follows: TGTGCCAGCAGCTTAGCTGATACCTACAATGAGCAGTTCTTC. The full variable domain, rest sourced from reference TRBV11-1 and TRBJ2-1, is EAEVAQSPRYKITEKSQAVAFWCDPISGHATLYWYRQILGQGPELLVQFQDESVVDDSQLPKDRFSAERLKGVDSTLKIQPAELGDSAMYLCASSLADTYNEQFFGPGTRLTVL.

This clone was counted a few times. The chain couples TRBV18 to TRBJ2-7; D uncertain. CDR1 and CDR2 from the germline V gene are KGHSH and LQKENI. Trimming removed 2 bases at V and 5 bases at J, with 16 bases between. This CDR3 comprises 15 residues. The CDR3 region is CASSPNTNPRNEQYF. The CDR3 nucleotides read TGTGCCAGCTCACCAAACACCAACCCGCGCAACGAGCAGTACTTC.

This chain joins TRBV7-9 and TRBJ2-1; TRBD2 aligns across 15 bases. This CDR3 has 19 amino acids. The V segment lost 5 bases and the J segment 8 bases; nucleotides outside the gene matches: 16. Germline V gives CDR1 SEHNR, CDR2 FQNEAQ (reference sequence). CDR3: CASSQGLAGGPSIKDEQFF. The CDR3 bases are TGTGCCAGCAGCCAAGGACTAGCGGGAGGGCCATCTATTAAGGATGAGCAGTTCTTC.

The chain joins TRBV6-1 to TRBJ1-3; D gene uncertain. CDR1 MNHNS and CDR2 SASEGT come from the germline V gene. V lost 2 bases and J 5 bases, leaving 10 bases between the germline ends. This CDR3 comprises 14 residues. For the CDR3, the DNA is TGTGCCAGCAGTGAAAATGGCAACCGAAACACCATATATTTT. Residues: CASSENGNRNTIYF.

The genes are TRBV19 and TRBJ2-7; 8 positions match TRBD2. Germline trimming cut 4 bases from V and 6 bases from J; bases unmatched to any gene: 8. Germline loops: CDR1 LNHDA, CDR2 SQIVND (reference sequence). The CDR3 length is 14 residues. The CDR3 here is CASSTLAGRGEQYF. Here the CDR3 DNA reads TGTGCCAGTAGTACCCTAGCGGGTAGAGGCGAGCAGTACTTC.

In its sample, this clone was seen once. The chain uses TRBV5-5 and TRBJ2-7; 9 bases line up with TRBD1. CDR3 length equals 13 residues. The V gene end was trimmed by 4 bases and the J gene end by 7 bases; junction bases not matched to a gene: 6. From germline, CDR1 is SGHKS and CDR2 YYEKEE (reference sequence). The CDR3: CASSPGTGREQYF. As DNA, the CDR3 is TGTGCCAGCAGCCCTGGGACAGGGAGGGAGCAGTACTTC.

The gene calls are TRBV2 and TRBJ2-5; 10 bases are a match to TRBD1. The junction had 8 bases not matched to a gene; V was cut back by 6 bases and J by 4 bases. In germline, CDR1 is SNHLY, CDR2 FYNNEI. The CDR3 consists of 15 residues. In DNA, the CDR3 is TGTGCCAGCAGCGAGATTGGGACAGGGGCAGAGACCCAGTACTTC. Translation: CASSEIGTGAETQYF.

This clone appeared a single time. The gene calls are TRBV18 and TRBJ1-5; D is ambiguous. Germline-derived CDR1 and CDR2 are KGHSH and LQKENI. This CDR3 is 14 amino acids long. Trimming shortened V by 5 bases and J by 4 bases, and 12 bases separated the two germline ends. CDR3 coding DNA: TGTGCCAGCTCAGTTAAAAAAGAGAATCAGCCCCAGCATTTT. This codes for CASSVKKENQPQHF.

The chain carries TRBV6-5 and TRBJ1-5; TRBD1 aligns across 9 bases. CDR1 and CDR2 from the germline V gene are MNHEY and SVGAGI. The junction had 7 bases not matched to a gene; V was cut back by 8 bases and J by 5 bases. This CDR3 has 14 amino acids. CDR3: CASRPGQGDQPQHF. The CDR3 region has the DNA TGTGCCAGCCGCCCGGGACAGGGCGATCAGCCCCAGCATTTT.

This chain links TRBV5-1 with TRBJ1-2, with D unclear. The CDR3 covers 13 residues. Germline CDR1 is SGHRS and CDR2 is YFSETQ. The germline V and J ends were trimmed by 0 bases and 4 bases, with 7 bases remaining between them. DNA for the CDR3: TGCGCCAGCAGCTTGGACGGCTCCTATGGCTACACCTTC. Protein product: CASSLDGSYGYTF.

The chain joins TRBV14 to TRBJ2-1; 13 bases map to TRBD2. The CDR3 length is 17 residues. The J segment lost 6 bases and the V segment lost 0 bases, leaving 5 bases of the junction unmatched. Germline CDR1 and CDR2: SGHDN and FVKESK. The CDR3 loop is CASSQDSGLAGTNEQFF. The DNA for the CDR3 is TGTGCCAGCAGCCAAGATTCGGGACTAGCGGGGACCAATGAGCAGTTCTTC.

In its sample, this clone was seen a few times. The chain has TRBV5-1 and TRBJ2-1; D gene ambiguous. V shed 4 bases and J shed 8 bases, with 10 bases lying between them. This CDR3 has 12 amino acids. Germline CDR1 and CDR2: SGHRS and YFSETQ. The CDR3 bases are TGCGCCAGCAGCCGTACGATGGATGAGCAGTTCTTC. Translation: CASSRTMDEQFF.

V usage is TRBV5-5 and J usage is TRBJ1-1; 7 bases line up with TRBD1. Germline CDR1 and CDR2: SGHKS and YYEKEE (reference sequence). This CDR3 has 12 residues. Trimming cost V 2 bases and J 12 bases; bases outside gene matches: 7. DNA of the CDR3: TGTGCCAGCAGCTTAGGGGGCGTAGGATCTTTCTTT. Translated: CASSLGGVGSFF.

The chain combines TRBV11-1 with TRBJ1-1; a possible D gene is TRBD1 (6 bases). Germline lookup yields CDR1 SGHAT and CDR2 FQDESV (reference sequence). CDR3 length equals 15 residues. Trimming pared 1 base from V and 5 bases from J, leaving 14 bases between. In DNA, the CDR3 is TGTGCCAGCAGCTTAGGGGGGGGGCGCAGGACTGAAGCTTTCTTT. This translates into CASSLGGGRRTEAFF.

The chain has TRBV16 and TRBJ2-7; D might be TRBD1 (6 bases). Trimming left V 10 bases short and J 2 bases short, with 15 bases between. CDR1 KGHSY and CDR2 FQNENV come from the germline V gene. The length of the CDR3 is 13 residues. Written as DNA, the CDR3 is TGTGCCAACCCGGGTGAGGGGGCCTACGAGCAGTACTTC. Amino acids: CANPGEGAYEQYF.

V and J are TRBV4-1 and TRBJ1-2; 8 nucleotides match TRBD1. The CDR3 has 15 amino acids. V gave up 1 base and J gave up 5 bases; unmatched junction bases: 6. The germline V gene encodes CDR1 MGHRA and CDR2 YSYEKL. CDR3 sequence (DNA): TGCGCCAGCAGCCAAGTGGGGACAGGACTTTATGGCTACACCTTC. Translation: CASSQVGTGLYGYTF.

The chain joins TRBV5-4 to TRBJ2-7; TRBD2 matches at 9 bases. From germline, CDR1 is SGHNT and CDR2 YYREEE (reference sequence). This CDR3 is 14 amino acids long. Trimming removed 9 bases from V and 1 base from J; junction bases left unmatched: 8. CDR3 amino acids: CATRRAGGSYEQYF. DNA for the CDR3: TGTGCCACCAGGAGAGCGGGAGGTTCCTACGAGCAGTACTTC.

This sequence joins TRBV28 and TRBJ2-5; D ambiguous. Near its end, the DNA agrees better with TRBJ2-7, so the J call may be wrong. Germline loops: CDR1 MDHEN, CDR2 SYDVKM. The CDR3 has 13 residues. The DNA for the CDR3 is TGTGCCAGCAGTTTACAGGTCTCCTACGAGCAGTACTTC. Protein product: CASSLQVSYEQYF.

This clone was seen more than once but under ten times. This chain joins TRBV9 and TRBJ1-2; D is perhaps TRBD1 (5 bases). This CDR3 spans 10 amino acids. The germline V and J ends were trimmed by 7 bases and 7 bases, with 8 bases remaining between them. Germline CDR1 is SGDLS and CDR2 is YYNGEE. The CDR3 loop reads CASQGSGYTF. The CDR3 bases are TGTGCCAGCCAGGGTAGTGGCTACACCTTC.

The chain recombines TRBV11-3 with TRBJ2-7; a weak D match, TRBD1 (5 bases). There are 13 residues in the CDR3. The V end was cut by 5 bases, the J end by 7 bases, with 15 bases between. Germline CDR1 SGHNT, CDR2 YENEEA. CDR3 in amino acids: CASSNSRAGEQYF. The CDR3, as DNA: TGTGCCAGCAGCAACTCCCGGGCAGGGGAGCAGTACTTC.